This entry describes one T cell receptor (beta chain). This sample stems from a study of blood T cell repertoires in COVID-19. Study details: Nucleic acid was either cDNA or gDNA, and it came from T cells, B-cell-depleted T cells, or PBMCs.

Original processing notes: Scientists estimated how many nucleated cells there were by amplifying reference gene primers. Method: immunoSEQ multiplex PCR; TCRdb's copy keeps in-frame clones and lacks some. V and J calls plus clone size are reproduced from that table; the DNA served to infer D and trimming. The sample consists of fewer than 300,000 clones, more than 85% of them appearing once. V was clipped by 6 bases and J by 5 bases; unmatched bases: 11. Germline V CDR1 and CDR2: ENHRY, SYGVKD. This CDR3 has 16 residues. The chain uses TRBV10-3 and TRBJ2-7; 12 nucleotides line up with TRBD2. The TCR comes from a woman in her 30s with COVID-19, enrolled during active disease. What was sequenced was peripheral blood. The CDR3 loop is CAISEDPSGRADEQYF. In nucleotides, the CDR3 is TGTGCCATCAGCGAAGACCCTAGCGGGAGGGCCGACGAGCAGTACTTC.